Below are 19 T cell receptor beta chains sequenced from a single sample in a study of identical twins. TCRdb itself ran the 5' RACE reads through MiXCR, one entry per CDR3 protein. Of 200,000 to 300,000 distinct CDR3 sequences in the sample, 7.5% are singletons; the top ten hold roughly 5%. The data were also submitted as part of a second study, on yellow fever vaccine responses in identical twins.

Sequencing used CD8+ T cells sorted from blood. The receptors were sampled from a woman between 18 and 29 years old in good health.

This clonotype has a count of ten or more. CDR3 DNA: TGTGCCAGCAGTTACGTCGGACTAGTCGATACGCAGTATTTT. This sequence encodes CASSYVGLVDTQYF. This chain joins TRBV6-2 or TRBV6-3 and TRBJ2-3; 7 nucleotides line up with TRBD2. The length of the CDR3 is 14 residues. V was pared by 2 bases and J by 6 bases, with 5 bases of the junction left unmatched. Per germline, CDR1 MNHEY and CDR2 SVGEGT.

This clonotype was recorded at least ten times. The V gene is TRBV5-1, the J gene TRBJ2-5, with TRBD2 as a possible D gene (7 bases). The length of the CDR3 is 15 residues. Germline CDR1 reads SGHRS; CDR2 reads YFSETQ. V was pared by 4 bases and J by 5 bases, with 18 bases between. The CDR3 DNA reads TGCGCCAGCAGCCCCAAGGGGGGGCGTGTGGAGACCCAGTACTTC. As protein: CASSPKGGRVETQYF. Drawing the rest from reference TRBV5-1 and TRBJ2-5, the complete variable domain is KAGVTQTPRYLIKTRGQQVTLSCSPISGHRSVSWYQQTPGQGLQFLFEYFSETQRNKGNFPGRFSGRQFSNSRSEMNVSTLELGDSALYLCASSPKGGRVETQYFGPGTRLLVL.

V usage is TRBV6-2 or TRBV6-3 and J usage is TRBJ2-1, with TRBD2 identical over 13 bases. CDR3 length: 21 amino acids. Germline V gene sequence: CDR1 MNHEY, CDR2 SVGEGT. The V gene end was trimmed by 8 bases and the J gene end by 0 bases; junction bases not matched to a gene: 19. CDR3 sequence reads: CASQSRRTSGSRGSSYNEQFF. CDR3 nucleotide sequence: TGTGCCAGCCAGTCCCGCCGGACTAGCGGGAGTCGGGGAAGCTCCTACAATGAGCAGTTCTTC.

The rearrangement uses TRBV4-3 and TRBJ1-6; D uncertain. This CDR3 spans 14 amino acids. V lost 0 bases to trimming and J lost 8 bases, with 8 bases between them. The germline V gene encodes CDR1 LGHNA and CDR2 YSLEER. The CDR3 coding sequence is TGCGCCAGCAGCCAAGAAAGGGTTGATTCACCCCTCCACTTT. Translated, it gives CASSQERVDSPLHF.

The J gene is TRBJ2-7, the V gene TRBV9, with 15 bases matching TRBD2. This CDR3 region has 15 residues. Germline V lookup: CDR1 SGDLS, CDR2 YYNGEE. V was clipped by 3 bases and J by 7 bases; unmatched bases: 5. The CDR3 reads CASSGRTSGRVEQYF. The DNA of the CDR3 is TGTGCCAGCAGCGGCCGGACTAGCGGGAGGGTTGAGCAGTACTTC.

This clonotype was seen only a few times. The CDR3 DNA reads as TGTGCCAGCAGCGCGGGACAGGGAAGCTCCTACGAGCAGTACTTC. It translates to CASSAGQGSSYEQYF. The chain joins TRBV11-2 to TRBJ2-7, with 9 nucleotides matching TRBD1. This CDR3 comprises 15 residues. V dropped 5 bases and J dropped 0; count of bases not matched to a gene: 5. The germline V gene encodes CDR1 SGHAT and CDR2 FQNNGV.

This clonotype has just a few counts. The CDR3 loop reads CASKNSIQGMDEQFF. In DNA, the CDR3 is TGTGCCAGCAAGAACAGCATACAGGGGATGGATGAGCAGTTCTTC. J is TRBJ2-1 and V is TRBV2; 7 bases agree with TRBD1. The CDR3 contains 15 residues. J lost 8 bases, V lost 7 bases, and 14 bases had no gene match. Germline-derived CDR1 and CDR2 are SNHLY and FYNNEI.

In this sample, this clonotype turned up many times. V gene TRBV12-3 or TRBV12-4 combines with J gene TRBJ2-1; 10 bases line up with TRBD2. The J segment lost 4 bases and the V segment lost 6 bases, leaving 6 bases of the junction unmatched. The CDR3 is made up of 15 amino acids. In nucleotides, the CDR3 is TGTGCCAGCAGCCCCCAGCGGGGGGGTTACAATGAGCAGTTCTTC. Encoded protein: CASSPQRGGYNEQFF.

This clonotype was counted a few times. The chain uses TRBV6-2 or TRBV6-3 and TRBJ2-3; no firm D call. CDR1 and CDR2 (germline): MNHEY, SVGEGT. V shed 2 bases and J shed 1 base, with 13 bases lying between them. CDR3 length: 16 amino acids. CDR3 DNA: TGTGCCAGCAGTTACCAGGTCCAGGCTGGCACAGATACGCAGTATTTT. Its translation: CASSYQVQAGTDTQYF.

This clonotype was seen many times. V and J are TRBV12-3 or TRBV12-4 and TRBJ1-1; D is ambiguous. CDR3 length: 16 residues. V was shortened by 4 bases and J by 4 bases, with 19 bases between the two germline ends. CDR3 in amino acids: CASSSPLTFRSTEAFF. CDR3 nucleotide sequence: TGTGCCAGCAGTTCCCCCCTAACTTTTAGATCCACTGAAGCTTTCTTT.

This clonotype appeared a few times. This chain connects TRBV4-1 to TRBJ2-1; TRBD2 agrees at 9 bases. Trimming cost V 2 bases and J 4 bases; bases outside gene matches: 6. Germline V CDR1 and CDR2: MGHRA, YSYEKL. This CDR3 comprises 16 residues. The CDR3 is CASSQPGLAWYNEQFF. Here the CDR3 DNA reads TGCGCCAGCAGCCAACCGGGACTAGCATGGTACAATGAGCAGTTCTTC.

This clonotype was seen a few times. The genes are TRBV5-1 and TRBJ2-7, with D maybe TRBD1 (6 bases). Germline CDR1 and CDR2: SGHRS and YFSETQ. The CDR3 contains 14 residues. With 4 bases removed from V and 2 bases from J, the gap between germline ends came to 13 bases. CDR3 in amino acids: CASSETGVTYEQYF. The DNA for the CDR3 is TGCGCCAGCAGCGAGACAGGTGTCACCTACGAGCAGTACTTC.

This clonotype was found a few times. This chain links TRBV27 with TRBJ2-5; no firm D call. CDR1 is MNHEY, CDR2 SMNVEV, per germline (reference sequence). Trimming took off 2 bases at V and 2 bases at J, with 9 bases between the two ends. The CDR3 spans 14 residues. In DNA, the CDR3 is TGTGCCAGCAGTTTACTTCCACAGCAAGAGACCCAGTACTTC. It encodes CASSLLPQQETQYF.

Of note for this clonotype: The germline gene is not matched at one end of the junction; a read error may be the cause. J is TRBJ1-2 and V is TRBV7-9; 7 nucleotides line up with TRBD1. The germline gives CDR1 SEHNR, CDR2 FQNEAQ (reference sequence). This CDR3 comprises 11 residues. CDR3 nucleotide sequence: TGTGCCAGCAGCCCCCAGGGGGACCGGATCTTC. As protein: CASSPQGDRIF.

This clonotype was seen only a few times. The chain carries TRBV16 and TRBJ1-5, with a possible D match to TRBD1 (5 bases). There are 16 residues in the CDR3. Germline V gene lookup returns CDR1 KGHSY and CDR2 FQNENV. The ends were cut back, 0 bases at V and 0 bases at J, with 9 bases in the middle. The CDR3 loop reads CASSQSRGNSNQPQHF. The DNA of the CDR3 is TGTGCCAGCAGCCAATCTCGGGGGAATAGCAATCAGCCCCAGCATTTT.

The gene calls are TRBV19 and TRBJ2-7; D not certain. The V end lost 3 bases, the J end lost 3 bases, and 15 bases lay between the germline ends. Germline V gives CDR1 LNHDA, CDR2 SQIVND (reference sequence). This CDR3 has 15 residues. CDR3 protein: CASSIRNLPGYEQYV. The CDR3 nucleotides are TGTGCCAGTAGTATCAGAAACTTACCCGGCTACGAGCAGTACGTC.

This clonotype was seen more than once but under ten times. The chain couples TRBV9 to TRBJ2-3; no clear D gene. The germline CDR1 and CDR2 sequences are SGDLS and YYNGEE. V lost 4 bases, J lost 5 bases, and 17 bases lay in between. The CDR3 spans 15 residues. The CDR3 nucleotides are TGTGCCAGCAGCCCCGTTGGTTTAGCCGTAGATACGCAGTATTTT. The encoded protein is CASSPVGLAVDTQYF.

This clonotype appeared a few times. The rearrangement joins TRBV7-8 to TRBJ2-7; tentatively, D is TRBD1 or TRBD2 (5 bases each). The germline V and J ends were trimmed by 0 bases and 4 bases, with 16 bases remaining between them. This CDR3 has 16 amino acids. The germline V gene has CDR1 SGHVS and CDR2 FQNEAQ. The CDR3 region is CASSLAGTPLGYEQYV. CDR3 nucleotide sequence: TGTGCCAGCAGCTTAGCCGGGACCCCGCTCGGATACGAGCAGTACGTC.

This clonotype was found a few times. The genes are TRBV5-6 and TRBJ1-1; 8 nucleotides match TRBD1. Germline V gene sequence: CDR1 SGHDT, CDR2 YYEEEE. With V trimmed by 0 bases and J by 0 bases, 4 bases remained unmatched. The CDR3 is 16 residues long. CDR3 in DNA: TGTGCCAGCAGCTTGGCCCGACAGGGGATGAACACTGAAGCTTTCTTT. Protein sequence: CASSLARQGMNTEAFF.